Listed below are T cell receptor beta chains from one sample, sequenced in a study of cytomegalovirus exposure and HLA in healthy donors. TCRdb's table, derived via immunoSEQ multiplex PCR, lists solely in-frame clones and lacks some. The sample yields about 140,000 clones, roughly 82% seen once. The sequencing sample was made of PBMCs. The source of these receptors is a man between 18 and 35 years old in good health and CMV-seropositive. The CDR3 runs from the conserved cysteine through the conserved F or W. The D gene is left open where the match is weak. Size is omitted from some rows. Given values are once, few, many or a class for expanded clones.

TRBD1,TRBJ1-4,NA,TRBV9,TGTGCCAGCAGCGAGACAGGGGAGCTCGGAGAAAAACTGTTTTTT,CASSETGELGEKLFF
TRBD1,TRBJ2-7,NA,TRBV6-1,TGTGCCAGCAAGCGGGACAGGGGGCCGACGGAGCAGTACTTC,CASKRDRGPTEQYF
NA,TRBJ1-3,once,TRBV30,TGTGCCTGGAGTCTGGCCGGAAACACCATATATTTT,CAWSLAGNTIYF
NA,TRBJ2-1,NA,TRBV10-2,TGCGCCAGCAGTGTGGGCCTTGACAATGAGCAGTTCTTC,CASSVGLDNEQFF
TRBD2,TRBJ2-7,few,TRBV5-1,TGCGCCAGCAGCTTGGAGAGGCCATGGGGGGGCGAGCAGTACTTC,CASSLERPWGGEQYF
NA,TRBJ2-3,once,TRBV28,TGTGCCAGCAGCCTAAGCAGGGGTTCCGAGGCAGATACGCAGTATTTT,CASSLSRGSEADTQYF
NA,TRBJ1-3,NA,TRBV5-6,TGTGCCAGCAGCTTGGACGGGGACACCATATATTTT,CASSLDGDTIYF
NA,TRBJ2-3,NA,TRBV6-4,TGTGCCAGCAGTGACTCGAGTCGGGGAGATACGCAGTATTTT,CASSDSSRGDTQYF
NA,TRBJ2-1,once,TRBV4-1,TGCGCCAGCAGCCAAGGGGCAGGAGGATACAATGAGCAGTTCTTC,CASSQGAGGYNEQFF
NA,TRBJ2-5,NA,TRBV28,TGTGCCAGCAGTGTCCTACTAGCTGACCAAGAGACCCAGTACTTC,CASSVLLADQETQYF
TRBD2,TRBJ2-7,NA,TRBV7-2,TGTGCCAGCAGCTCCGGGGGGACTAGCGGGAGATTCGGCCTGTACTTC,CASSSGGTSGRFGLYF
TRBD1,TRBJ1-2,NA,TRBV29-1,TGCCTGGCCAGGGACAGGGTCGACTACGGCTACACCTTC,CLARDRVDYGYTF
TRBD1,TRBJ1-2,once,TRBV27,TGTGCCAGCGGGACAGGGGTTAACTATGGCTACACCTTC,CASGTGVNYGYTF
TRBD1,TRBJ1-1,few,TRBV29-1,TGCAGCGTGCGGGACAGACTGAACACTGAAGCTTTCTTT,CSVRDRLNTEAFF
NA,TRBJ2-7,NA,TRBV19,TGTGCCAGTAGTCCGGGGGAGGTCGGCGAGCAGTACTTC,CASSPGEVGEQYF
TRBD1,TRBJ2-2,NA,TRBV6-5,TGTGCCAGCAGTTACGACAGGGGGAACACCGGGGAGCTGTTTTTT,CASSYDRGNTGELFF